These 9 T cell receptor beta chains share one sample of origin, sequenced in a study of cytomegalovirus exposure and HLA in healthy donors. The study ran its PCR with 60 Vbeta and 13 Jbeta primers. This table comes from immunoSEQ multiplex PCR, and its TCRdb copy is limited to in-frame clones, with some not included. Of some 160,000 clones in the sample, 86% were seen once. Sequences were obtained from PBMCs. These TCRs come from a woman under 30 in good health and CMV-seronegative.

The chain employs TRBV18 and TRBJ2-3; D call uncertain. Germline V lookup: CDR1 KGHSH, CDR2 LQKENI. Trimming pared 3 bases from V and 3 bases from J, leaving 4 bases between. The CDR3 length is 12 residues. The CDR3: CASSPRTDTQYF. In nucleotides, the CDR3 is TGTGCCAGCTCACCTCGGACAGATACGCAGTATTTT. The full variable domain, rest sourced from reference TRBV18 and TRBJ2-3, is NAGVMQNPRHLVRRRGQEARLRCSPMKGHSHVYWYRQLPEEGLKFMVYLQKENIIDESGMPKERFSAEFPKEGPSILRIQQVVRGDSAAYFCASSPRTDTQYFGPGTRLTVL.

The chain has TRBV6-5 and TRBJ2-3; D might be TRBD1 (6 bases). V was pared by 4 bases and J by 7 bases, with 12 bases between. This CDR3 region has 13 residues. Germline-derived CDR1 and CDR2 are MNHEY and SVGAGI. The CDR3 DNA reads TGTGCCAGCAGTTCAGCCGGGACATATACGCAGTATTTT. Its translation is CASSSAGTYTQYF.

The rearrangement links TRBV28 to TRBJ2-2; weak D call: TRBD1 (5 bases). The CDR3 is made up of 11 amino acids. Germline V gene lookup returns CDR1 MDHEN and CDR2 SYDVKM. Between the trimmed V and J ends, which lost 2 bases and 11 bases, there was a span of 6 bases. CDR3 DNA: TGTGCCAGCAGTTTACAGGGTGAGCTGTTTTTT. Amino acid sequence: CASSLQGELFF. Filled out from reference TRBV28 and TRBJ2-2, the complete variable domain reads DVKVTQSSRYLVKRTGEKVFLECVQDMDHENMFWYRQDPGLGLRLIYFSYDVKMKEKGDIPEGYSVSREKKERFSLILESASTNQTSMYLCASSLQGELFFGEGSRLTVL.

The J gene is TRBJ2-5, the V gene TRBV18, with 9 bases matching TRBD1. Germline values: CDR1 KGHSH, CDR2 LQKENI. This CDR3 comprises 16 residues. Trimming removed 3 bases from V and 3 bases from J; junction bases left unmatched: 8. The CDR3 DNA reads as TGTGCCAGCTCACCCAACAGGGGGCCGTTAAAAGAGACCCAGTACTTC. It yields the protein CASSPNRGPLKETQYF.

This chain links TRBV5-1 with TRBJ1-1; no clear D. This CDR3 is built from 22 residues. Trimming shortened V by 9 bases and J by 6 bases, and 45 bases separated the two germline ends. The germline gives CDR1 SGHRS, CDR2 YFSETQ. CDR3 DNA sequence: TGCGCCAACGTCCTTAGCCGCCGTAAATGCGGTGTGGTTCCCAATCCCGCTCCTGAAGCTTTCTTT. This translates into CANVLSRRKCGVVPNPAPEAFF.

This clone was recorded only once. The CDR3 nucleotides read TGCGCCAGCAGCCCGGGACTAGCGGGAGGTACTCTGGTCGAGCAGTACTTC. This translates into CASSPGLAGGTLVEQYF. This chain joins TRBV10-1 and TRBJ2-7, with TRBD2 matching 15 bases. This CDR3 contains 17 residues. The germline V gene encodes CDR1 WNHNN and CDR2 SYGVQD (reference sequence). V was clipped by 6 bases and J by 6 bases; unmatched bases: 12.

The rearrangement uses TRBV28 and TRBJ1-5, with 7 bases that match TRBD1. The CDR3 is 15 amino acids. Germline trimming cut 5 bases from V and 0 bases from J; bases unmatched to any gene: 4. Germline CDR1 MDHEN, CDR2 SYDVKM. This CDR3 reads CASSPRQGSNQPQHF. DNA of the CDR3: TGTGCCAGCAGTCCGCGACAGGGTAGCAATCAGCCCCAGCATTTT.

The gene calls are TRBV6-5 and TRBJ2-4; a possible D gene is TRBD1 (5 bases). The CDR3 consists of 15 residues. Germline CDR1 and CDR2: MNHEY and SVGAGI. Between the trimmed V and J ends, which lost 8 bases and 0 bases, there was a span of 14 bases. CDR3 region: CASARTKLAKNIQYF. Written as DNA, the CDR3 is TGTGCCAGCGCCCGGACAAAACTAGCCAAAAACATTCAGTACTTC.

The chain carries TRBV9 and TRBJ2-7; possibly TRBD2 for D (7 bases). Germline V gene lookup returns CDR1 SGDLS and CDR2 YYNGEE. The CDR3 length is 15 residues. Trimming pared 0 bases from V and 4 bases from J, leaving 14 bases between. The CDR3 sequence is CASSVEGGGGYEQYF. CDR3 coding DNA: TGTGCCAGCAGCGTAGAAGGAGGGGGAGGGTACGAGCAGTACTTC.